This section outlines one T cell receptor (beta chain) sequence together with its context. This record belongs to a study of blood T cell repertoires in COVID-19. About the research overall: In each case, the material was cDNA or gDNA derived from T cells, B-cell-depleted T cells, or PBMCs.

There are 16 residues in the CDR3. Trimming at V came to 1 base and at J to 8 bases, leaving 9 bases not matched to a gene. Looked up from germline, CDR1 is KGHSH and CDR2 is LQKENI. TCRdb's copy holds only in-frame clones and misses some; the assay was immunoSEQ multiplex PCR. The sample contains under 300,000 clones, 75% to 90% of which appear only once. The sequence was collected from a woman aged 55-75 years with active or convalescent COVID-19. V gene TRBV18 combines with J gene TRBJ2-1, with 9 bases lining up with TRBD1. Sequencing was carried out using peripheral blood. CDR3 nucleotide sequence: TGTGCCAGCTCACCACGGAACAGGGGGCGTTCGGATGAGCAGTTCTTC. Residues: CASSPRNRGRSDEQFF.